This T cell receptor (beta chain) was observed in a study of T cells in Graves' hyperthyroidism and ophthalmopathy. Study outcomes and limitations: The model identified upcoming ophthalmopathy a median roughly 6.5 months ahead of onset. Peripheral blood also featured most of the thyroid clonotypes expanded above 0.001.

Germline CDR1 reads SNHLY; CDR2 reads FYNNEI. Trimming removed 10 bases at V and 6 bases at J, with 16 bases between. CDR3 length: 13 amino acids. Regarding this clonotype: Antigen specificity is unknown.

Amplification targeted TCR beta CDR3 regions from RNA transcripts. A set of HTBI primers served as the primers for a first-round RT-PCR of the TCR CDR3. TCRdb recomputed calls from the multiplex PCR reads with MiXCR, one row per CDR3 protein. The sample includes 300,000 to 400,000 distinct CDR3 sequences, 15% to 20% of them seen just once. The chain has TRBV2 and TRBJ2-1; no clear D. The clonotype originates from a woman aged 45-65 years with Graves' hyperthyroidism. Sequenced material: blood. The CDR3 DNA is TGTGCCACCAAGGGCCTAACCGCCAATGAGCAGTTCTTC. This encodes CATKGLTANEQFF.